The present TCR beta chain was sequenced within a study of blood T cell repertoires in COVID-19. This CDR3 comprises 15 residues. Germline lookup yields CDR1 MNHEY and CDR2 SVGAGI. The V and J ends lost 3 bases and 2 bases respectively, with 14 bases between them. Produced via immunoSEQ multiplex PCR; TCRdb's table is partial and in-frame only. Among 350,000 to 500,000 clones listed, approximately 91% were seen once. The clonotype comes from a woman aged 18 to 35 who had been exposed to COVID-19. The sample comprised PBMCs or T cells enriched from blood (not recorded which). The chain employs TRBV6-5 and TRBJ2-7; weak D call: TRBD2 (5 bases). CDR3 in DNA: TGTGCCAGCAGTTATGCCCATAGCGTAACCTACGAGCAGTACTTC. Translated: CASSYAHSVTYEQYF.